A selection of T cell receptor beta chains follows, all from one sample in a study of T cells in Graves' hyperthyroidism and ophthalmopathy. TCRdb recomputed calls from the multiplex PCR reads with MiXCR, one row per CDR3 protein. This sample has a few hundred thousand distinct CDR3 sequences, with 20% to 25% found just once. The sequenced sample was blood. These receptors all come from a man between 18 and 29 years old with Graves' hyperthyroidism. The CDR3 runs from the conserved cysteine through the conserved F or W. A D gene is named only where the DNA matches it firmly. The size of a clone is reported for some rows only, either as once, few or many, or as a class for expanded clones.

TRBV27,NA,many,CASSLGSPYGYTF
TRBV6-5,TRBD2,few,CASSYQRDYEQYF
TRBV28,NA,many,CASSKDYEQYF
TRBV19,NA,many,CASSIDLWGNQPQHF
TRBV18,TRBD1,NA,CASSADRGQEETQYF
TRBV20-1,TRBD1,many,CSARPDRGGQPQHF
TRBV6-5,TRBD1,many,CASSYAAGGSYGYTF
TRBV5-1,NA,many,CASSWNRQNEQYF
TRBV24-1,NA,NA,CATSGSFGGRRETQYF
TRBV10-3,NA,NA,CAIKRTENTGELFF
TRBV6-5,NA,NA,CASSYSIQAHMNTEAFF
TRBV2,TRBD2,many,CASSEAGLAGTQETQYF
TRBV6-1,TRBD1,many,CASARDRGDTIYF
TRBV12-3/TRBV12-4,NA,NA,CASIRSGFGYGYTF
TRBV6-2/TRBV6-3,NA,many,CASSPNPGRVSYEQYF
TRBV10-3,NA,NA,CAGARGTGTEAFF
TRBV12-3/TRBV12-4,NA,many,CASSFGGGYGYTF
TRBV4-1,NA,many,CASSQVATRSGNTIYF
TRBV6-1,NA,many,CASSEGGGDTF
TRBV6-2/TRBV6-3,NA,many,CASSYSLDTGELFF
TRBV13,TRBD2,many,CASSPDPAGTYEQYF
TRBV2,TRBD2,NA,CASSTGLAAETQYF
TRBV29-1,NA,many,CSALGVDMGQETQYF
TRBV28,TRBD1,few,CASSLETGGSGELFF
TRBV12-3/TRBV12-4,NA,many,CASSLTPKGYEQYF
TRBV7-6,NA,many,CASSLEGAGEQETQYF
TRBV2,TRBD1,many,CASSARTGSNYEQYF
TRBV5-1,NA,NA,CASSLTGEGTGELFF
TRBV6-1,NA,many,CASSVRVDTGELFF
TRBV6-5,NA,NA,CASSYSQGGNIQYF
TRBV7-9,NA,many,CASRANPLYYGYTF
TRBV7-9,NA,many,CASSLVLGHYGYTF
TRBV12-3/TRBV12-4,TRBD2,NA,CASSPPGLANEQYF
TRBV28,TRBD1,many,CASSFTLDRVGETQYF
TRBV19,NA,NA,CASSKTWDTEAFF
TRBV12-3/TRBV12-4,NA,many,CASSTRRGFLGNTIYF
TRBV7-3,NA,NA,CASSRSTQETQYF
TRBV12-3/TRBV12-4,TRBD1,NA,CASSLDRGSGIREQYF
TRBV20-1,NA,NA,CSARDFKGSTEAFF
TRBV19,NA,few,CASSIGLGAPNQPQHF
TRBV12-3/TRBV12-4,NA,once,CASSCGMDGYTF
TRBV12-3/TRBV12-4,NA,many,CASAPHSMSSYEQYF